This T cell receptor (beta chain) was sequenced for a study of T-cell memory formation after mild COVID-19. TCRdb fed the 5' RACE reads into MiXCR, producing one record per CDR3 protein. In the table there are approximately 450,000 distinct CDR3 sequences, roughly 20% of which are singletons. The CDR3 is made up of 13 amino acids. Looked up from germline, CDR1 is LGHDT and CDR2 is YNNKEL (reference sequence). The J segment lost 10 bases and the V segment lost 0 bases, leaving 3 bases of the junction unmatched. Sequenced material: PBMCs or a T cell subset sorted from them (not recorded which). The clonotype originates from an adult woman who had mild COVID-19 (a few samples of this study predate the infection). Cell type and time point are not known. The chain has TRBV3-1 and TRBJ2-1; 7 bases are shared with TRBD2. CDR3 loop: CASSQDSAGEQFF. The CDR3 DNA reads TGTGCCAGCAGCCAAGATTCAGCGGGAGAGCAGTTCTTC.